Only a few counts were recorded for the clone carrying this TCR beta chain. These data belong to a study of blood T cell repertoires in COVID-19. Study-wide context: T cells, B-cell-depleted T cells, or PBMCs provided the cDNA or gDNA that served as material.

Sequenced by immunoSEQ multiplex PCR; TCRdb stores in-frame clones only, minus some. The data contain 250,000 or so clones, almost 85% of them singletons. The CDR3 has 13 residues. The germline V gene has CDR1 SEHNR and CDR2 FQNEAQ (reference sequence). The V end lost 3 bases, the J end lost 5 bases, and 10 bases lay between the germline ends. This TCR derives from a man aged 45-65 years with acute or convalescent COVID-19. Sequences were obtained from peripheral blood. V and J are TRBV7-9 and TRBJ2-5; perhaps TRBD2 as D (5 bases). The CDR3 DNA is TGTGCCAGCAGCTTCCGTTCGGGGGAGACCCAGTACTTC. It specifies CASSFRSGETQYF.